The next 5 T cell receptor beta chains were all read from a single sample in a study of cytomegalovirus exposure and HLA in healthy donors. A multiplex PCR was run with 60 Vbeta primers and 13 Jbeta primers. Sequencing was performed with immunoSEQ multiplex PCR; in TCRdb, only in-frame clones are kept and a portion is missing. The sample records 180,000 or so clones, about 9% being singletons. Sequencing input: PBMCs. Source of these receptors: a woman aged 25-40 years in good health and CMV-seropositive.

This chain connects TRBV11-2 to TRBJ1-4, with 9 nucleotides matching TRBD1. The V segment lost 5 bases and the J segment 15 bases; nucleotides outside the gene matches: 16. This CDR3 is 15 amino acids long. Germline V lookup: CDR1 SGHAT, CDR2 FQNNGV. This chain's CDR3 is CASSPIRQGGKGLFF. The CDR3 nucleotides read TGTGCCAGCAGCCCAATTCGACAGGGGGGAAAAGGGTTGTTTTTT.

The CDR3 bases are TGTGCCAGCAGCTTAGGCGGGACTAGCACAGATACGCAGTATTTT. It specifies CASSLGGTSTDTQYF. The gene calls are TRBV7-2 and TRBJ2-3, with D possibly being TRBD2 (6 bases). There are 15 residues in the CDR3. The V gene's germline CDR1 is SGHTA and CDR2 FQGNSA. Trimming pared 1 base from V and 0 bases from J, leaving 8 bases between.

This clone was picked up a small number of times. J is TRBJ2-7 and V is TRBV7-6, with 8 bases matching TRBD2. V was pared by 4 bases and J by 0 bases, with 5 bases of the junction left unmatched. The germline CDR1 and CDR2 sequences are SGHVS and FNYEAQ. The CDR3 is 15 amino acids. The CDR3 DNA sequence: TGTGCCAGCAGCTCTGTAGCGGGAAGCTCCTACGAGCAGTACTTC. It codes for CASSSVAGSSYEQYF.

This sequence joins TRBV9 and TRBJ1-4, with a tentative D call TRBD1 (6 bases). Germline-derived CDR1 and CDR2 are SGDLS and YYNGEE. The CDR3 loop spans 16 amino acids. Trimming cost V 0 bases and J 4 bases, with 13 bases left between them. The CDR3 spells CASSVATGHFNEKLFF. The DNA of the CDR3 is TGTGCCAGCAGCGTAGCGACGGGACACTTTAATGAAAAACTGTTTTTT.

Turning to this clone: Other DNA variants within this sample encode the same CDR3. The chain is built from TRBV6-5 and TRBJ1-3; D might be TRBD1 (6 bases). The CDR3 totals 16 residues. Germline V gene lookup returns CDR1 MNHEY and CDR2 SVGAGI. V lost 0 bases, J lost 0 bases, and 9 bases lay in between. This CDR3 is CASSYSTGLSGNTIYF. DNA for the CDR3: TGTGCCAGCAGTTACTCGACAGGTCTCTCTGGAAACACCATATATTTT.